This is a list of T cell receptor beta chains from one sample in a study of beta chain features in type 1 diabetes. Using immunoSEQ multiplex PCR, the repertoire was profiled, and TCRdb retains in-frame clones only, with some absent. The repertoire holds 130,000 or so clones, with 7% to 10% as singletons. Material for sequencing was central memory CD4+ T cells from blood. The receptors here all came from a man younger than 40 with type 1 diabetes. Both conserved end residues are part of each CDR3. Each record gives: D gene, clone size, CDR3 length, J gene, V gene, CDR3 DNA, CDR3 protein. The D gene is left open where the match is weak. Part of the rows lack a size; the others show once, few, many or a class for expanded clones.

D gene: -
clone size: many
CDR3 length: 15
J gene: TRBJ2-6
V gene: TRBV9
CDR3 DNA: TGTGCCAGCAGCGTAGGAGGGACTGGGGCCAACGTCCTGACTTTC
CDR3 protein: CASSVGGTGANVLTF

D gene: TRBD2
clone size: -
CDR3 length: 16
J gene: TRBJ2-5
V gene: TRBV7-2
CDR3 DNA: TGTGCCAGCAGCTCCCAACTAGCGGGGATGGGAGAGACCCAGTACTTC
CDR3 protein: CASSSQLAGMGETQYF

D gene: -
clone size: -
CDR3 length: 13
J gene: TRBJ2-2
V gene: TRBV6-5
CDR3 DNA: TGTGCCAGCAGTATCCGGGAAGCCGGGGAGCTGTTTTTT
CDR3 protein: CASSIREAGELFF

D gene: -
clone size: -
CDR3 length: 16
J gene: TRBJ1-1
V gene: TRBV9
CDR3 DNA: TGTGCCAGCAGCCCACCGGGCGGGGTGGGGTTCACTGAAGCTTTCTTT
CDR3 protein: CASSPPGGVGFTEAFF

D gene: -
clone size: -
CDR3 length: 14
J gene: TRBJ1-1
V gene: TRBV27
CDR3 DNA: TGTGCCAGCAGTAGGGAGAGGTTTAACACTGAAGCTTTCTTT
CDR3 protein: CASSRERFNTEAFF

D gene: -
clone size: -
CDR3 length: 12
J gene: TRBJ1-1
V gene: TRBV19
CDR3 DNA: TGTGCCGGCCCAGCGATGAACACTGAAGCTTTCTTT
CDR3 protein: CAGPAMNTEAFF

D gene: -
clone size: few
CDR3 length: 14
J gene: TRBJ2-7
V gene: TRBV5-1
CDR3 DNA: TGCGCCAGCAGGTCTCGGACAGAGTCCTACGAGCAGTACTTC
CDR3 protein: CASRSRTESYEQYF

D gene: -
clone size: few
CDR3 length: 12
J gene: TRBJ1-1
V gene: TRBV7-9
CDR3 DNA: TGTGCCAGCAGCGCGGGACTAATTGAAGCTTTCTTT
CDR3 protein: CASSAGLIEAFF

D gene: -
clone size: -
CDR3 length: 13
J gene: TRBJ2-5
V gene: TRBV29-1
CDR3 DNA: TGCAGCGTGCGGGCTAGTTCCCGAGAGACCCAGTACTTC
CDR3 protein: CSVRASSRETQYF

D gene: -
clone size: few
CDR3 length: 14
J gene: TRBJ2-2
V gene: TRBV7-3
CDR3 DNA: TGTGCCAGCAGCTTAACAGGGGACACCGGGGAGCTGTTTTTT
CDR3 protein: CASSLTGDTGELFF

D gene: -
clone size: -
CDR3 length: 13
J gene: TRBJ1-5
V gene: TRBV5-1
CDR3 DNA: TGCGCCAGCAGCTTGGACAGGTATCAGCCCCAGCATTTT
CDR3 protein: CASSLDRYQPQHF

D gene: -
clone size: few
CDR3 length: 13
J gene: TRBJ1-1
V gene: TRBV9
CDR3 DNA: TGTGCCAGCAGCCCTCAGCGGGGCACTGAAGCTTTCTTT
CDR3 protein: CASSPQRGTEAFF

D gene: -
clone size: -
CDR3 length: 15
J gene: TRBJ1-2
V gene: TRBV6-5
CDR3 DNA: TGTGCCAGCAGAAGAGACAGTTTCCCCCGTGGGGGCTACACCTTC
CDR3 protein: CASRRDSFPRGGYTF

D gene: -
clone size: -
CDR3 length: 12
J gene: TRBJ1-1
V gene: TRBV5-6
CDR3 DNA: TGTGCCAGCAGCTTTTCCGGGGGTGAAGCTTTCTTT
CDR3 protein: CASSFSGGEAFF

D gene: -
clone size: -
CDR3 length: 14
J gene: TRBJ2-5
V gene: TRBV19
CDR3 DNA: TGTGCCAGTAGAGAAACAGGGAGTCGCGAGACCCAGTACTTC
CDR3 protein: CASRETGSRETQYF

D gene: -
clone size: few
CDR3 length: 14
J gene: TRBJ1-2
V gene: TRBV2
CDR3 DNA: TGTGCCAGCAGTGTTGAACAGTCTAACTATGGCTACACCTTC
CDR3 protein: CASSVEQSNYGYTF

D gene: -
clone size: few
CDR3 length: 13
J gene: TRBJ2-2
V gene: TRBV6-5
CDR3 DNA: TGTGCCAGCAGTTACTCCAGTCCCGGGGAGCTGTTTTTT
CDR3 protein: CASSYSSPGELFF

D gene: -
clone size: -
CDR3 length: 16
J gene: TRBJ2-5
V gene: TRBV5-1
CDR3 DNA: TGCGCCAGCAGCTTGGTAGCGAACGCCCCTCAAGAGACCCAGTACTTC
CDR3 protein: CASSLVANAPQETQYF

D gene: TRBD1
clone size: -
CDR3 length: 17
J gene: TRBJ2-6
V gene: TRBV7-8
CDR3 DNA: TGTGCCAGCAGCGAAGGACAGGGAGACTCTGGGGCCAACGTCCTGACTTTC
CDR3 protein: CASSEGQGDSGANVLTF

D gene: TRBD1
clone size: -
CDR3 length: 14
J gene: TRBJ1-6
V gene: TRBV25-1
CDR3 DNA: TGTGCCACCGCGACAGGGGTCTCGAATTCACCCCTCCACTTT
CDR3 protein: CATATGVSNSPLHF

D gene: -
clone size: few
CDR3 length: 13
J gene: TRBJ2-5
V gene: TRBV27
CDR3 DNA: TGTGCCAGCAGTTTGGCCGGAGTGGAGACCCAGTACTTC
CDR3 protein: CASSLAGVETQYF

D gene: -
clone size: few
CDR3 length: 14
J gene: TRBJ2-3
V gene: TRBV10-3
CDR3 DNA: TGTGCCATCAGTGAGTCTGTAGGCACAGATACGCAGTATTTT
CDR3 protein: CAISESVGTDTQYF

D gene: TRBD2
clone size: -
CDR3 length: 14
J gene: TRBJ2-3
V gene: TRBV11-2
CDR3 DNA: TGTGCCAGCAGCTTTACTAGCGGGGGAGATACGCAGTATTTT
CDR3 protein: CASSFTSGGDTQYF

D gene: -
clone size: few
CDR3 length: 12
J gene: TRBJ2-5
V gene: TRBV28
CDR3 DNA: TGTGCCACCCTCGGGAACACGGAGACCCAGTACTTC
CDR3 protein: CATLGNTETQYF

D gene: -
clone size: -
CDR3 length: 12
J gene: TRBJ2-5
V gene: TRBV9
CDR3 DNA: TGTGCCAGCGGTCCTGCGGGAGAGACCCAGTACTTC
CDR3 protein: CASGPAGETQYF

D gene: -
clone size: -
CDR3 length: 15
J gene: TRBJ2-1
V gene: TRBV7-2
CDR3 DNA: TGTGCCAGCAGCACAGCAGGGTATACTATCAATGAGCAGTTCTTC
CDR3 protein: CASSTAGYTINEQFF

D gene: -
clone size: many
CDR3 length: 12
J gene: TRBJ1-1
V gene: TRBV29-1
CDR3 DNA: -
CDR3 protein: CSVGTGTRGSFF

D gene: TRBD1
clone size: few
CDR3 length: 14
J gene: TRBJ1-2
V gene: TRBV9
CDR3 DNA: TGTGCCAGCAGCCGCGACAGGGGGCTTTTTGGCTACACCTTC
CDR3 protein: CASSRDRGLFGYTF

D gene: TRBD1
clone size: -
CDR3 length: 17
J gene: TRBJ2-1
V gene: TRBV6-1
CDR3 DNA: TGTGCCAGCAGTGTGAAATTCGGGGACAGCTCCTACAATGAGCAGTTCTTC
CDR3 protein: CASSVKFGDSSYNEQFF

D gene: -
clone size: few
CDR3 length: 14
J gene: TRBJ2-3
V gene: TRBV19
CDR3 DNA: TGTGCCAGTAGTACTAGATCAGGGACAGATACGCAGTATTTT
CDR3 protein: CASSTRSGTDTQYF

D gene: -
clone size: few
CDR3 length: 14
J gene: TRBJ2-7
V gene: TRBV2
CDR3 DNA: TGTGCCAGCAGTGAATCGGGTTCCTCCTACGAGCAGTACTTC
CDR3 protein: CASSESGSSYEQYF

D gene: -
clone size: -
CDR3 length: 14
J gene: TRBJ1-5
V gene: TRBV7-2
CDR3 DNA: TGTGCCAGCAGAATGTTGGGTCCGGGGCAGCCCCAGCATTTT
CDR3 protein: CASRMLGPGQPQHF